The present T cell receptor beta chain was sequenced within a study of shared clonotypes between healthy human individuals. Assay execution took place at the deep level. TCRdb's table, derived via immunoSEQ multiplex PCR, lists solely in-frame clones and lacks some. The sample consists of about 980,000 clones, approximately 80% of them appearing once. General observations from the study: The study found about 4.6% of naive CD4 clonotypes shared across a handful of donors. Though the depth was large, rarefaction showed that sorted-subset sequencing was incomplete.

This clone came up a few times. The antigen is not known. Germline V gene data show CDR1 as GTSNPN and CDR2 as SVGIG (reference sequence). This CDR3 region has 14 residues. Trimming cost V 7 bases and J 9 bases, with 19 bases left between them. V usage is TRBV30 and J usage is TRBJ1-6, with D unclear. The source is a man aged 18 to 35 in good health. Sample: memory CD4+ T cells sorted from blood. Stated subset: CD45RA-negative fraction. CDR3 nucleotide sequence: TGTGCCTTAAAAGCGTCGGGAGAGGGTTCACCCCTCCACTTT. Translation gives CALKASGEGSPLHF.